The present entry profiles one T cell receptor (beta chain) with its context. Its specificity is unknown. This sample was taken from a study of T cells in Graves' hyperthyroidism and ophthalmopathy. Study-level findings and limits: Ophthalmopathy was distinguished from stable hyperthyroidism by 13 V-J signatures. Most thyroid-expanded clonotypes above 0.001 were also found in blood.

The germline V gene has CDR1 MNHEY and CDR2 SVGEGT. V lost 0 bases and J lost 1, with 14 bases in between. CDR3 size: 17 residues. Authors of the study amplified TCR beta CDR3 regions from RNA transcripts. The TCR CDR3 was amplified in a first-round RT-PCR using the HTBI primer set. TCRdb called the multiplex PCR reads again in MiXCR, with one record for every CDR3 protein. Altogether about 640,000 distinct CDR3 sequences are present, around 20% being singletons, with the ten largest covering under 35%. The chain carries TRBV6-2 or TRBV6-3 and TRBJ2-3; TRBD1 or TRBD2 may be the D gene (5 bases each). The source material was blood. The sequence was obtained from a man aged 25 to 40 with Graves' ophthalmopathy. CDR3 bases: TGTGCCAGCAGTTACTCAGGGGAAATGAGGGGCACAGATACGCAGTATTTT. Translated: CASSYSGEMRGTDTQYF.